Given below is one TCR beta chain in context. The CDR3 length is 14 residues. Germline CDR1 is SGHAT and CDR2 is FQNNGV. V was trimmed by 1 base and J by 0 bases, leaving 6 bases between them. Clones were read by immunoSEQ multiplex PCR, and TCRdb kept only the in-frame ones, dropping some. The table records 20,000 to 25,000 clones, approximately 90% of them present only once. This sample is part of a study of T cell changes during pregnancy in multiple sclerosis. The receptor's source is a female donor with multiple sclerosis, enrolled in a pregnancy study. The chain has TRBV11-2 and TRBJ1-1, with no clear D. The material was CD4+ T cells from peripheral blood mononuclear cells, obtained in the third trimester of pregnancy. CDR3 sequence: CASSLGLMNTEAFF. CDR3 DNA: TGTGCCAGCAGCTTAGGACTCATGAACACTGAAGCTTTCTTT.